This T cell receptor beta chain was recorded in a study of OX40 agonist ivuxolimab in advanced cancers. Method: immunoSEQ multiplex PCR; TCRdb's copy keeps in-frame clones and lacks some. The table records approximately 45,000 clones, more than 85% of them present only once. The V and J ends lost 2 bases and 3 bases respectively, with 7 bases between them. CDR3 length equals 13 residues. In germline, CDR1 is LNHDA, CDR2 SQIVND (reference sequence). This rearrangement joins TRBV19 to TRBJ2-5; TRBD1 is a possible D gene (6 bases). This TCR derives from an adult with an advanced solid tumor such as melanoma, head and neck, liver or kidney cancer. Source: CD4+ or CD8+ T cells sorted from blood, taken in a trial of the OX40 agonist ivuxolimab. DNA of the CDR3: TGTGCCAGTAGTATACAGGGGAAAGAGACCCAGTACTTC. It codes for CASSIQGKETQYF.